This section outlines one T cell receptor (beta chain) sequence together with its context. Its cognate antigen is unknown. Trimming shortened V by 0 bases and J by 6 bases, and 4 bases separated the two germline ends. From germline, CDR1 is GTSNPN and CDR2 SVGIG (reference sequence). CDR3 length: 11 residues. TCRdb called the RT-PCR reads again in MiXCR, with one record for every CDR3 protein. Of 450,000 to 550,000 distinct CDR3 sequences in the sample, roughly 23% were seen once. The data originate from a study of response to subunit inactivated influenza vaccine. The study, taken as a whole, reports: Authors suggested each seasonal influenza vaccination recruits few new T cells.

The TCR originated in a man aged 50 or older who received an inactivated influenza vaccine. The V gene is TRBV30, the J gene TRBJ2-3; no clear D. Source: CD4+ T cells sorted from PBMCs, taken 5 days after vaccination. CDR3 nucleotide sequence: TGTGCCTGGAGTGTAGGGGATACGCAGTATTTT. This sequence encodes CAWSVGDTQYF.